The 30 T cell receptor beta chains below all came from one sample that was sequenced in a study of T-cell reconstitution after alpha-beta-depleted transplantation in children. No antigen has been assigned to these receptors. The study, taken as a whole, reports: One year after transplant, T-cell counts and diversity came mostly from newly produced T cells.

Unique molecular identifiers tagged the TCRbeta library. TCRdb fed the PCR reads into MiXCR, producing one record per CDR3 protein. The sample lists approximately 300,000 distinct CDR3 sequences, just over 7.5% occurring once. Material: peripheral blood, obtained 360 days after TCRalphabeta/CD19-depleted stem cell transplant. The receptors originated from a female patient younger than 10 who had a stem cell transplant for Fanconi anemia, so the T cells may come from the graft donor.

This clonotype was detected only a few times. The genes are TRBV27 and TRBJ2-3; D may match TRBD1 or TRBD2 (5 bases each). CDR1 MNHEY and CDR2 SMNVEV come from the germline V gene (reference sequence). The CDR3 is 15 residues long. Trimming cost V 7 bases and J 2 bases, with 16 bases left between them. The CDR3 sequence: CASKGQGRNTDTQYF. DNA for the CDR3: TGTGCCAGCAAAGGGCAGGGACGGAACACAGATACGCAGTATTTT.

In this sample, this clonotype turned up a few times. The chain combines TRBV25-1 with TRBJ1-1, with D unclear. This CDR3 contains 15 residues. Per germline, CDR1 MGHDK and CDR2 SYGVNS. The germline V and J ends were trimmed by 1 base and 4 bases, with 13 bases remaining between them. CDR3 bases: TGTGCCAGCAGTGAATCCTACCTCCTAGGCACTGAAGCTTTCTTT. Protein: CASSESYLLGTEAFF. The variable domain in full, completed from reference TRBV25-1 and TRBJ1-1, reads EADIYQTPRYLVIGTGKKITLECSQTMGHDKMYWYQQDPGMELHLIHYSYGVNSTEKGDLSSESTVSRIRTEHFPLTLESARPSHTSQYLCASSESYLLGTEAFFGQGTRLTVV.

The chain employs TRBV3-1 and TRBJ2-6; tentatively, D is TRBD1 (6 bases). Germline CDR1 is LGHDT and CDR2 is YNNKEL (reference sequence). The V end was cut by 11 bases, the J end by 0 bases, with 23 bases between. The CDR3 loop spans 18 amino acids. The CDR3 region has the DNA TGTGCCTTCAGTTTATGGCCGGGACAAACCTCTGGGGCCAACGTCCTGACTTTC. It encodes CAFSLWPGQTSGANVLTF.

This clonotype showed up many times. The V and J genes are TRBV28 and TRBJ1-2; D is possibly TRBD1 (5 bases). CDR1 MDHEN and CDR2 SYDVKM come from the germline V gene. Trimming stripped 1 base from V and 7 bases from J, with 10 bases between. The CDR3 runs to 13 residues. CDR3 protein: CASSLLQGFGYTF. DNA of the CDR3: TGTGCCAGCAGTTTATTGCAGGGTTTTGGCTACACCTTC.

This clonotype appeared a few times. CDR3: CASSRDSGGELFF. In nucleotides, the CDR3 is TGCGCCAGCAGTCGGGACTCGGGGGGGGAGCTGTTTTTT. This chain links TRBV10-1 with TRBJ2-2; tentatively, D is TRBD2 (6 bases). The CDR3 extends over 13 amino acids. The V gene's germline CDR1 is WNHNN and CDR2 SYGVQD (reference sequence). Trimming took 5 bases from V and 8 from J, leaving 12 bases between them.

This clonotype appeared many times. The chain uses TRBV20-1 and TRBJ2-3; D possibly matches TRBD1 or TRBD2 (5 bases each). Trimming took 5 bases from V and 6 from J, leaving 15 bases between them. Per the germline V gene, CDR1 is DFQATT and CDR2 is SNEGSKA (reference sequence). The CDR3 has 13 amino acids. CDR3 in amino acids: CSAEPGRPDTQYF. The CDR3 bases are TGCAGTGCTGAGCCGGGACGGCCCGATACGCAGTATTTT.

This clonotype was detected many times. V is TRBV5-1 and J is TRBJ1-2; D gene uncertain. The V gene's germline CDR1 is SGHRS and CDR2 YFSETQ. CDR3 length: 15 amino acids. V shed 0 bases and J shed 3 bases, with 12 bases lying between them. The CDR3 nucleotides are TGCGCCAGCAGCTTGGACGGGCTACGCGACTATGGCTACACCTTC. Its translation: CASSLDGLRDYGYTF.

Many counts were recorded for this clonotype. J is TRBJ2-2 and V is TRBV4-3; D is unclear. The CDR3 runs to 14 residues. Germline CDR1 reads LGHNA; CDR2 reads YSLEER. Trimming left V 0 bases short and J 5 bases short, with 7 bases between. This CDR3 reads CASSQDGGTGELFF. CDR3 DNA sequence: TGCGCCAGCAGCCAAGATGGTGGGACCGGGGAGCTGTTTTTT.

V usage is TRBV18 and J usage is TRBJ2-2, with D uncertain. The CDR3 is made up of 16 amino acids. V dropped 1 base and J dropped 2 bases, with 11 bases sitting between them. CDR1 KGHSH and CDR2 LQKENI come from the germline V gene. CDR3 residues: CASSPLNGPNTGELFF. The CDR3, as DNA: TGTGCCAGCTCACCACTAAACGGTCCCAACACCGGGGAGCTGTTTTTT.

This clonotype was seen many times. Here the CDR3 DNA reads TGTGCCACCAGCAGAGAACAGGGAAAGCAGTTCTTC. Its translation: CATSREQGKQFF. The genes are TRBV15 and TRBJ2-1; possible D gene TRBD1, 6 bases. V lost 0 bases to trimming and J lost 11 bases, with 8 bases between them. The CDR3 consists of 12 residues. Germline loops: CDR1 LNHNV, CDR2 YYDKDF (reference sequence). Using reference TRBV15 and TRBJ2-1 for the parts outside the CDR3, the full variable domain is DAMVIQNPRYQVTQFGKPVTLSCSQTLNHNVMYWYQQKSSQAPKLLFHYYDKDFNNEADTPDNFQSRRPNTSFCFLDIRSPGLGDTAMYLCATSREQGKQFFGPGTRLTVL.

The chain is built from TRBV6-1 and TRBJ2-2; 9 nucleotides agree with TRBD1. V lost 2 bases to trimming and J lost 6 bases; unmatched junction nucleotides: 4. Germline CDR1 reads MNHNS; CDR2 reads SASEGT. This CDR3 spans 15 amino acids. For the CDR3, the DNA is TGTGCCAGCAGTGAAAAGGACAGGGGTGCCGGGGAGCTGTTTTTT. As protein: CASSEKDRGAGELFF.

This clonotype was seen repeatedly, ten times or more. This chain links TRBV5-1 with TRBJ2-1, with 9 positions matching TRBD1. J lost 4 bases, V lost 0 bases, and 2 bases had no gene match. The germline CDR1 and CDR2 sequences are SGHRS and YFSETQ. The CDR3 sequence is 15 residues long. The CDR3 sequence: CASSLGGQGYNEQFF. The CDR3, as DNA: TGCGCCAGCAGCTTGGGGGGACAGGGATACAATGAGCAGTTCTTC.

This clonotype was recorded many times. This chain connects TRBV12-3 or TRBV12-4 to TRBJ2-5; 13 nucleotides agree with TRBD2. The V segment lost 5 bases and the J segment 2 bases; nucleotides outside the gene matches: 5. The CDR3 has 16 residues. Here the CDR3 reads CASSRQGLAGQETQYF. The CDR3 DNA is TGTGCCAGCAGTCGACAGGGACTAGCGGGGCAAGAGACCCAGTACTTC.

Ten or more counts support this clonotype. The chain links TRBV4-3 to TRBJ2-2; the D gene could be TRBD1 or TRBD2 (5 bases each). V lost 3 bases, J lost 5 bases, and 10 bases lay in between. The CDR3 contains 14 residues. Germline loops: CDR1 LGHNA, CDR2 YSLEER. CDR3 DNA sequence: TGCGCCAGCAGCCAGGGGACGGTAACCGGGGAGCTGTTTTTT. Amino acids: CASSQGTVTGELFF.

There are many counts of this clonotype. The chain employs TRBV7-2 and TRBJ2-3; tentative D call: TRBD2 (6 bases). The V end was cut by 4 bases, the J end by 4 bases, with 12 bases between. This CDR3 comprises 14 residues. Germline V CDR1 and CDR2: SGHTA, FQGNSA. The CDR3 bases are TGTGCCAGCAGCTCGTCTAGCGTGGCAGATACGCAGTATTTT. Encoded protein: CASSSSSVADTQYF.

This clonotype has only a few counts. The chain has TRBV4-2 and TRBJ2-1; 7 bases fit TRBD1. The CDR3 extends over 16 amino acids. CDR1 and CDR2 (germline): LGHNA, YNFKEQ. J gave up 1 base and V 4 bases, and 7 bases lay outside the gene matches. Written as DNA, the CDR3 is TGTGCCAGCAGCCTTCGACAGGGAATATCCTACAATGAGCAGTTCTTC. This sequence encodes CASSLRQGISYNEQFF.

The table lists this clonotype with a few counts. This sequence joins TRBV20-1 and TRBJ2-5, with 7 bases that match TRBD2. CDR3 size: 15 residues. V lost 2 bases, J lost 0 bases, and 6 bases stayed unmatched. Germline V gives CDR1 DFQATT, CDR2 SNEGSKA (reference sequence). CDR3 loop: CSARMGRGYQETQYF. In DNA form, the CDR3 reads TGCAGTGCTAGAATGGGGCGGGGGTACCAAGAGACCCAGTACTTC.

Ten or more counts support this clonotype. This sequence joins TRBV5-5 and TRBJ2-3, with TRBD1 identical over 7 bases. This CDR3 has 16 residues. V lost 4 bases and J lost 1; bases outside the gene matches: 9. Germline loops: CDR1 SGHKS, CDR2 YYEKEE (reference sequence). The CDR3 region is CASSPTDRRGTDTQYF. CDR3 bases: TGTGCCAGCAGCCCGACGGACAGGAGAGGCACAGATACGCAGTATTTT.

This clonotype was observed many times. As DNA, the CDR3 is TGCAGCTCACCGAGCGGGAACCAAGAGACCCAGTACTTC. Its translation is CSSPSGNQETQYF. V is TRBV20-1 and J is TRBJ2-5, with 7 bases identical to TRBD2. Germline loops: CDR1 DFQATT, CDR2 SNEGSKA (reference sequence). The CDR3 sequence is 13 residues long.

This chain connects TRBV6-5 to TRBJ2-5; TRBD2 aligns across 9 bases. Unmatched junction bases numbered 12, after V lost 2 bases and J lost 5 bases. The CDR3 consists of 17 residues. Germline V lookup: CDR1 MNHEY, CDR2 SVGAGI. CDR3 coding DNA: TGTGCCAGCAGTTACCGAGGCCAGCGGGGGGCTTGGGAGACCCAGTACTTC. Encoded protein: CASSYRGQRGAWETQYF.

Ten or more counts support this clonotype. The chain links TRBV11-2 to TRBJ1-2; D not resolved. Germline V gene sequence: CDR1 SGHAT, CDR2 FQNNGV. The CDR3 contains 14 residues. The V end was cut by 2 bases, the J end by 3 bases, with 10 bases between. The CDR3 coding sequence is TGTGCCAGCAGCTTAAATTACAATTACTATGGCTACACCTTC. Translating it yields CASSLNYNYYGYTF.

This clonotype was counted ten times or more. In nucleotides, the CDR3 is TGCGCCAGCAGCTTGGATACAGGGCTCTATGGCTACACCTTC. Its protein product is CASSLDTGLYGYTF. This chain joins TRBV5-1 and TRBJ1-2; tentative D call: TRBD1 (6 bases). The CDR3 contains 14 residues. The germline gives CDR1 SGHRS, CDR2 YFSETQ. V was clipped by 0 bases and J by 4 bases, with 10 bases between them. The full variable domain, with the rest looked up from reference TRBV5-1 and TRBJ1-2, is KAGVTQTPRYLIKTRGQQVTLSCSPISGHRSVSWYQQTPGQGLQFLFEYFSETQRNKGNFPGRFSGRQFSNSRSEMNVSTLELGDSALYLCASSLDTGLYGYTFGSGTRLTVV.

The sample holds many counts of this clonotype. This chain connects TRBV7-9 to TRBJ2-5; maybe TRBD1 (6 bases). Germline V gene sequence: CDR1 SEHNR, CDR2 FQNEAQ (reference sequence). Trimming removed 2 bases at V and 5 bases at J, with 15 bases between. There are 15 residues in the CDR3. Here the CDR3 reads CASSLLPAGVETQYF. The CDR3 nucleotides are TGTGCCAGCAGCTTACTGCCGGCAGGGGTGGAGACCCAGTACTTC.

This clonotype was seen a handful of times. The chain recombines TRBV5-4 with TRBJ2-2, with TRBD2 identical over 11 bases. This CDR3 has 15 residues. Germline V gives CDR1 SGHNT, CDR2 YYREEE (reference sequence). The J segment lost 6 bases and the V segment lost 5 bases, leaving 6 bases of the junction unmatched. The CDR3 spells CASRNSGGGAGELFF. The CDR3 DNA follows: TGTGCCAGCAGGAATAGCGGGGGGGGCGCCGGGGAGCTGTTTTTT.

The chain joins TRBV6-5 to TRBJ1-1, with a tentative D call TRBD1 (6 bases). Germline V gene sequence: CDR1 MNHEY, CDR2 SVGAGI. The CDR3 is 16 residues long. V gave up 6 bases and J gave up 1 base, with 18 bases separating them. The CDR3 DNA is TGTGCCAGCAGAGTAATAGGGGGGGGGACGAACACTGAAGCTTTCTTT. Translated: CASRVIGGGTNTEAFF.

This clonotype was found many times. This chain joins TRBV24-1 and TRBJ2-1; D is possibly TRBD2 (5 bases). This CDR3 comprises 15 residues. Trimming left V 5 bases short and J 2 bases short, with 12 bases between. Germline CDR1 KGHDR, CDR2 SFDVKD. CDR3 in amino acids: CATSGGSQTYNEQFF. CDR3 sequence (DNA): TGTGCCACCAGTGGCGGGTCCCAAACCTACAATGAGCAGTTCTTC.

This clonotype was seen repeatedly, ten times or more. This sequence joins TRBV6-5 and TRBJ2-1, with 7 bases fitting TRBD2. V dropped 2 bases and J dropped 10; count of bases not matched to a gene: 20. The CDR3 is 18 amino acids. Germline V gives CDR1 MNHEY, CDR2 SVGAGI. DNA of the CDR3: TGTGCCAGCAGTTACCCCCCGGGTTTGGGTGGGAGGGCCAGGGAGCAGTTCTTC. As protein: CASSYPPGLGGRAREQFF.

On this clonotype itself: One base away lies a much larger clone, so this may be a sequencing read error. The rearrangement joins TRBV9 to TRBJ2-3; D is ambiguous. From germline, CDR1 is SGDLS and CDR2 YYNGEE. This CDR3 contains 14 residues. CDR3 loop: CASSVDAHTDAQYF. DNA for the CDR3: TGTGCCAGCAGCGTAGATGCCCACACAGATGCGCAGTATTTT. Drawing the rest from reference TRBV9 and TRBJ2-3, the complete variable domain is DSGVTQTPKHLITATGQRVTLRCSPRSGDLSVYWYQQSLDQGLQFLIQYYNGEERAKGNILERFSAQQFPDLHSELNLSSLELGDSALYFCASSVDAHTDAQYFGPGTRLTVL.

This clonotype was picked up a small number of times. This CDR3 reads CASSLLAGENEQFF. CDR3 nucleotide sequence: TGTGCCAGCAGTTTGCTAGCGGGGGAGAATGAGCAGTTCTTC. The chain joins TRBV27 to TRBJ2-1; 10 nucleotides align to TRBD2. Germline CDR1 reads MNHEY; CDR2 reads SMNVEV (reference sequence). V was clipped by 3 bases and J by 7 bases; unmatched bases: 3. CDR3 size: 14 residues.

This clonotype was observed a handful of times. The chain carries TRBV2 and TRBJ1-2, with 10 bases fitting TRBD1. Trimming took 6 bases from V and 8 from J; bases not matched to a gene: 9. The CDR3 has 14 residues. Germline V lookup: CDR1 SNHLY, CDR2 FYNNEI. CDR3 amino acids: CASSDRGRRWGYTF. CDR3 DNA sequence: TGTGCCAGCAGCGACAGGGGGCGAAGGTGGGGCTACACCTTC.